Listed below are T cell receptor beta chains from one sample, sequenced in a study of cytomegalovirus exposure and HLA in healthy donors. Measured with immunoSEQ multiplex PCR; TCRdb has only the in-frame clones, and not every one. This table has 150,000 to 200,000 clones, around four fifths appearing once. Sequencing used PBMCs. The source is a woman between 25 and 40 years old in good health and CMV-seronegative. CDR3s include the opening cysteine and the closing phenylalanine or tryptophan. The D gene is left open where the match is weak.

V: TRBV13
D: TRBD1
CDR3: CASSLGTAFSNSPLHF

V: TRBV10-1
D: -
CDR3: CASSESKGGNTGELFF

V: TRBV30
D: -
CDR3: CAWSVIAGVNEKLFF

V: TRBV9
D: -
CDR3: CASTRAPTQGETQYF

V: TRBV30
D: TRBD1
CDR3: CAWSVGNGQGWYEQYF

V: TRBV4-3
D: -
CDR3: CASSQERDIETQYF

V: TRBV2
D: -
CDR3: CASSEALLSGLQETQYF

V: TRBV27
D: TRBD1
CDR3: CASSFQRQGPTEAFF

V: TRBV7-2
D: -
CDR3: CASSLVSDTEAFF

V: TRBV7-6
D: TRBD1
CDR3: CASSPNLGTAIYEQYF

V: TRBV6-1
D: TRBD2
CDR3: CASSEPLAGVTDTQYF

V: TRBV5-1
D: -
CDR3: CASSLGAGNTEAFF

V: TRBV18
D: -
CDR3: CASSPWVDRGLNTEAFF

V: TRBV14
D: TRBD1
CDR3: CASSQGTGSFGYTF

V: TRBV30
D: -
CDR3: CAWSVSLSVFRAFF

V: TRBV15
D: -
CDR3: CATSTGQSTDTQYF

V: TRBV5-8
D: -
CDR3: CASSFGQITDTQYF

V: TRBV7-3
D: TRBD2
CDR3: CASSLMGGGGETQYF

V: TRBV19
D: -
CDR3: CASSQSSNEQFF

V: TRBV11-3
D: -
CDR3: CASSLDLVQGTDTQYF

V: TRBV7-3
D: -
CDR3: CASSPIRGGDTDTQYF

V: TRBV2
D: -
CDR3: CASSDDTNEQFF

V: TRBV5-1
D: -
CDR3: CASSPGTNYGYTF

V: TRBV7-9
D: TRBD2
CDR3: CASSLSLAGAHNEQFF

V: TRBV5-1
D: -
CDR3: CASSFQDNSYGYTF

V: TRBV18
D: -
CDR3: CASSPLTVNTGELFF

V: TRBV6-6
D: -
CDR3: CASSYNLGGQGQPQHF

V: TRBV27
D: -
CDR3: CASSLSQTSPNSPLHF

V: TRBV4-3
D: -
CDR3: CASSQDRSGAYDWQYF

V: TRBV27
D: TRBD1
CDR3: CASSFPGGFEQYF

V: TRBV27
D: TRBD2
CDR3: CASSLFSLGSGGPDTQYF

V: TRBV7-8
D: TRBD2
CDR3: CASSTGLAGENSQYF

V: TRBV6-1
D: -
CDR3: CASSPSGHMAFF

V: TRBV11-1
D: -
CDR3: CASSLGREGMTFF

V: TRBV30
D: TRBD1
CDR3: CAWTDQTGRSNQPQHF

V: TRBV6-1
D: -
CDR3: CASSEFGGETYEQYF

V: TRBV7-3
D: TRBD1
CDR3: CASSLPGAGGDYGYTF

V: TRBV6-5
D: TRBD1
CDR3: CASSATRGLGNTIYF

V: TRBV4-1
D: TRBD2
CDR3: CASSQAGTSYTQYF

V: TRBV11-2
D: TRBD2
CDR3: CASSLPQIAGGSTDTQYF

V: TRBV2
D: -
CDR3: CASSEQINEQFF

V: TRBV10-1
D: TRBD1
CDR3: CASSDFHGTENTGELFF

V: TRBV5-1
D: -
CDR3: CASSPGGSGNTIYF

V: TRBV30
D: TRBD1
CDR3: CAWSPGQGGNTEAFF

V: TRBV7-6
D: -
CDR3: CASSAPGNEQYF

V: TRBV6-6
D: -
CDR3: CASSWADEQYF

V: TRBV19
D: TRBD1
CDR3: CASSGTASSGNTIYF

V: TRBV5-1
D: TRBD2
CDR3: CASSLGTSGGGYQYF

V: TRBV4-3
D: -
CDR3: CASSQDGAGWEEETQYF